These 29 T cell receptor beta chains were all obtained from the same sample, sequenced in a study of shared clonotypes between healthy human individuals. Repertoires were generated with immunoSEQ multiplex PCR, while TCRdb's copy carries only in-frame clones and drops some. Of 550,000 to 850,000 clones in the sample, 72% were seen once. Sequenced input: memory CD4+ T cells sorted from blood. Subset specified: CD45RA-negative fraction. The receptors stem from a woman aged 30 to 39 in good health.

The CDR3 is CASSLADRDQNIQYF. The CDR3 bases are TGCGCCAGCAGCTTGGCGGACAGGGACCAAAACATTCAGTACTTC. The genes are TRBV5-1 and TRBJ2-4; TRBD1 matches at 8 bases. CDR3 size: 15 residues. Germline V gene data show CDR1 as SGHRS and CDR2 as YFSETQ. V lost 0 bases to trimming and J lost 5 bases; unmatched junction nucleotides: 4. Supplemented by reference TRBV5-1 and TRBJ2-4, the full variable domain reads KAGVTQTPRYLIKTRGQQVTLSCSPISGHRSVSWYQQTPGQGLQFLFEYFSETQRNKGNFPGRFSGRQFSNSRSEMNVSTLELGDSALYLCASSLADRDQNIQYFGAGTRLSVL.

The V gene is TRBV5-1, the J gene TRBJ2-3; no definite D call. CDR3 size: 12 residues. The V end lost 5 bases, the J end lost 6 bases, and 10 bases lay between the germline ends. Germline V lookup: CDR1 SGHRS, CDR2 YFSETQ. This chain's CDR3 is CASSAGFDTQYF. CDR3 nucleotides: TGCGCCAGCAGTGCCGGGTTCGATACGCAGTATTTT.

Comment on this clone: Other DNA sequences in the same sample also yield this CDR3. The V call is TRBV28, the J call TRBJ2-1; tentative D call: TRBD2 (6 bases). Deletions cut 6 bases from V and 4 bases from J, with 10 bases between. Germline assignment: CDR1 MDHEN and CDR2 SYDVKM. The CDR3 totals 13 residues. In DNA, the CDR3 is TGTGCCAGCAGGGGGGGTGGATACAATGAGCAGTTCTTC. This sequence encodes CASRGGGYNEQFF.

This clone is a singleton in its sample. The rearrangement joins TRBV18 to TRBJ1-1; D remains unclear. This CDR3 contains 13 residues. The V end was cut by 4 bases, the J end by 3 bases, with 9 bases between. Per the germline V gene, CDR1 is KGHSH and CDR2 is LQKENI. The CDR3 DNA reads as TGTGCCAGCTCACGGGTTCGGGACACTGAAGCTTTCTTT. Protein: CASSRVRDTEAFF.

The CDR3 nucleotides are TGTGCCAGCAGTGGACAGTTTAGCTCTGGGGCCAACGTCCTGACTTTC. This encodes CASSGQFSSGANVLTF. The J gene is TRBJ2-6, the V gene TRBV28, with D possibly matching TRBD1 (6 bases). CDR1 MDHEN and CDR2 SYDVKM come from the germline V gene. CDR3 length: 16 amino acids. V was pared by 5 bases and J by 0 bases, with 11 bases between.

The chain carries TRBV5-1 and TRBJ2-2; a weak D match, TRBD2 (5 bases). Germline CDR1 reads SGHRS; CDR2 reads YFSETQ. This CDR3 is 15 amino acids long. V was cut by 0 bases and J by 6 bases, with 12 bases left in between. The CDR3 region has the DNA TGCGCCAGCAGCTTGGGGCTAGCTAGTTCCGGGGAGCTGTTTTTT. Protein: CASSLGLASSGELFF.

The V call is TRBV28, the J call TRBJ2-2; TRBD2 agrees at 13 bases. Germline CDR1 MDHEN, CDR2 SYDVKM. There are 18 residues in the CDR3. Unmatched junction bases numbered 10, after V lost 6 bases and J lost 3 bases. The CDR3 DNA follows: TGTGCCAGCAGACATAGGGGACTAGCGGGATACGACACCGGGGAGCTGTTTTTT. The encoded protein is CASRHRGLAGYDTGELFF.

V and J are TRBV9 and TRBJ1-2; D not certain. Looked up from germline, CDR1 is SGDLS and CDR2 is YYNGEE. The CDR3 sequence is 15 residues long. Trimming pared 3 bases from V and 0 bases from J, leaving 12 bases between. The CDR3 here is CASSGRRSTNYGYTF. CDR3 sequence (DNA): TGTGCCAGCAGCGGAAGACGGAGTACTAACTATGGCTACACCTTC.

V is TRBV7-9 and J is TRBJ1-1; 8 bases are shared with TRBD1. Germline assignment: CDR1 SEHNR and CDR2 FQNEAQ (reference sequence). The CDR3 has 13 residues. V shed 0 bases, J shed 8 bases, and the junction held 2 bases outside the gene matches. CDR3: CASSLARTGEAFF. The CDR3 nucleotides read TGTGCCAGCAGCTTAGCGCGGACAGGGGAAGCTTTCTTT.

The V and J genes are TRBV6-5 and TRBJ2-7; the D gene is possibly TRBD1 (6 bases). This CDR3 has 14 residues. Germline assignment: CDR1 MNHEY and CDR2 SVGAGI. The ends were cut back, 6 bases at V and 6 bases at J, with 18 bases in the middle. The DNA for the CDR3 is TGTGCCAGCAGCCGGACAGTTTTAGAGTTCGAGCAGTACTTC. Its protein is CASSRTVLEFEQYF.

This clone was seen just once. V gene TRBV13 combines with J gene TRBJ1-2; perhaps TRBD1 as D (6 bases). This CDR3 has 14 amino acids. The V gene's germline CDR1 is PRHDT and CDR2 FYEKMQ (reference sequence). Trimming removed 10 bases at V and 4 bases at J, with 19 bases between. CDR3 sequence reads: CATNLQPGAYGYTF. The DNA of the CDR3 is TGTGCCACTAATCTCCAGCCAGGGGCCTATGGCTACACCTTC.

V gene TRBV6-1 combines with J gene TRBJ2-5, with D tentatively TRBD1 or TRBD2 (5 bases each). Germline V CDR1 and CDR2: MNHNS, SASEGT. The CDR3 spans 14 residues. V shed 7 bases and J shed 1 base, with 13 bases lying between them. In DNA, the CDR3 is TGTGCCAGCACGCGGGCAGGGCCCCAAGAGACCCAGTACTTC. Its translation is CASTRAGPQETQYF.

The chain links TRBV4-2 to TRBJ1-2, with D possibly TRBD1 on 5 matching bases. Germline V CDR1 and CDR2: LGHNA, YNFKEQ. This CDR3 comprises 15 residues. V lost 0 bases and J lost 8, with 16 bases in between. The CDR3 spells CASSQDIGGPRGYTF. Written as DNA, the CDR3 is TGTGCCAGCAGCCAAGATATCGGGGGTCCGCGGGGCTACACCTTC.

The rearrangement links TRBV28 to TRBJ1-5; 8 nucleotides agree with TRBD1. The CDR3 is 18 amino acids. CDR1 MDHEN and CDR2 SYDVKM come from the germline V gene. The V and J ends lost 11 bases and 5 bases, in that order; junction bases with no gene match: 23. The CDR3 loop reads CAPPPPRTRGRPHQPQHF. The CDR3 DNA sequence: TGTGCCCCACCCCCCCCTCGGACCAGGGGGCGCCCCCATCAGCCCCAGCATTTT.

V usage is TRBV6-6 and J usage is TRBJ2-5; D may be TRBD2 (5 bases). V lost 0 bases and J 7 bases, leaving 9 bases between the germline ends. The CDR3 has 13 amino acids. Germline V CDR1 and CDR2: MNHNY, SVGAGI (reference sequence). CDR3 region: CASSYSGLGTQYF. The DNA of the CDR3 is TGTGCCAGCAGTTACTCCGGACTGGGGACCCAGTACTTC.

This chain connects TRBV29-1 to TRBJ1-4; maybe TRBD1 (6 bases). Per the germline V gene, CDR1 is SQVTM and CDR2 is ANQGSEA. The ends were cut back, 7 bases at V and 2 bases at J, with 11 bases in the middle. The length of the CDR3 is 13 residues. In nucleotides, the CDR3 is TGCAGCGCCGGACAGTCGACTAATGAAAAACTGTTTTTT. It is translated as CSAGQSTNEKLFF.

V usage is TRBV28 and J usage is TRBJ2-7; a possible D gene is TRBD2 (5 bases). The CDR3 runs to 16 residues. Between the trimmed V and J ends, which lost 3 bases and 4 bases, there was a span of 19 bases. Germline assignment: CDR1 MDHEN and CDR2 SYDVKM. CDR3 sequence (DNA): TGTGCCAGCAGTTTGTTCCCCAGCGGCCCCCGGTACGAGCAGTACTTC. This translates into CASSLFPSGPRYEQYF. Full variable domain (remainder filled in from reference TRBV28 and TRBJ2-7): DVKVTQSSRYLVKRTGEKVFLECVQDMDHENMFWYRQDPGLGLRLIYFSYDVKMKEKGDIPEGYSVSREKKERFSLILESASTNQTSMYLCASSLFPSGPRYEQYFGPGTRLTVT.

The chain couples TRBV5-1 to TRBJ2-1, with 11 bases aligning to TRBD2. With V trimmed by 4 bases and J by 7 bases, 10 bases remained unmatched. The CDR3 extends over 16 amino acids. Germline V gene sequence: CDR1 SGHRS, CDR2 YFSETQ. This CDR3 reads CASSQRTSGSGNEQFF. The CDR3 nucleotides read TGCGCCAGCAGCCAGCGAACTAGCGGGAGTGGAAATGAGCAGTTCTTC.

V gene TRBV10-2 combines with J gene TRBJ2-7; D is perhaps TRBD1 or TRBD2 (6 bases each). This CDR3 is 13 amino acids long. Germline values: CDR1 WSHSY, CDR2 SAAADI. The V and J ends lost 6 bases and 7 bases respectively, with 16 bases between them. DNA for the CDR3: TGCGCCAGCAGCGGAGGGAGAGACAGGGAGCAGTACTTC. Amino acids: CASSGGRDREQYF.

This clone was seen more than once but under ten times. CDR3 in amino acids: CASSPIQGHEQFF. Written as DNA, the CDR3 is TGTGCCAGCAGCCCCATCCAGGGCCATGAGCAGTTCTTC. The chain recombines TRBV7-7 with TRBJ2-1; TRBD1 might be the D (5 bases). Germline CDR1 reads SSHAT; CDR2 reads FNYEAQ (reference sequence). Trimming cost V 5 bases and J 8 bases, with 13 bases left between them. The CDR3 runs to 13 residues.

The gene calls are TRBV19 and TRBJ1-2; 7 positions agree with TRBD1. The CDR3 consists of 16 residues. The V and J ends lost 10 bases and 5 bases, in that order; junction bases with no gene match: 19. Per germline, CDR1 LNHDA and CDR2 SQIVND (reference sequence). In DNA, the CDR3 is TGTGCCACCACTCGGGGAGACAGGGCTCGGGGGTATGGCTACACCTTC. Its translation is CATTRGDRARGYGYTF.

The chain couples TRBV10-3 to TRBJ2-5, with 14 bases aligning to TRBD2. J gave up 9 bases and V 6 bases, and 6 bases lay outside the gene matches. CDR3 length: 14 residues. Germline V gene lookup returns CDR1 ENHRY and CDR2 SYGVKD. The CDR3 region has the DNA TGTGCCATCAGACCGGGACTAGCGGGAGTGGCCCAGTACTTC. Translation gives CAIRPGLAGVAQYF.

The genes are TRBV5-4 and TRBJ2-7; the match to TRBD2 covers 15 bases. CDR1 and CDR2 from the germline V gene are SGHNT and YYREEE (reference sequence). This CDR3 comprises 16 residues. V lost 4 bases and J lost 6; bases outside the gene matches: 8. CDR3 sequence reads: CASSRPGTSGRTEQYF. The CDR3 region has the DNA TGTGCCAGCAGCCGCCCCGGGACTAGCGGGAGGACCGAGCAGTACTTC.

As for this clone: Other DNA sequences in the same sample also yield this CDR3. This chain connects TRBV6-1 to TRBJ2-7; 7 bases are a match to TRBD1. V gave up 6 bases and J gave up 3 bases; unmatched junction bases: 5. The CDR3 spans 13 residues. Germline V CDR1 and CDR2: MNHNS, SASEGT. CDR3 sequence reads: CASRKDRYYEQYF. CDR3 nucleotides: TGTGCCAGCAGGAAGGACAGGTACTACGAGCAGTACTTC.

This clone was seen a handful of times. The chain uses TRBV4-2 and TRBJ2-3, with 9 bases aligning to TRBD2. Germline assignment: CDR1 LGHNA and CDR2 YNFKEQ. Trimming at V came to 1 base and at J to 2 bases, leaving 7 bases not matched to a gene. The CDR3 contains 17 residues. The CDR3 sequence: CASSQGTTSGITDTQYF. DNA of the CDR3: TGTGCCAGCAGCCAAGGGACGACTAGCGGAATCACAGATACGCAGTATTTT.

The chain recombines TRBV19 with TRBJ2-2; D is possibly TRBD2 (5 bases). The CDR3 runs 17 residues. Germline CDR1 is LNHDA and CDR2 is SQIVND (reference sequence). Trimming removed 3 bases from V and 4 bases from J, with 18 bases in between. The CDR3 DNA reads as TGTGCCAGTAGTATTTCAGTCCGGGGTGGTGGCACCGGGGAGCTGTTTTTT. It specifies CASSISVRGGGTGELFF.

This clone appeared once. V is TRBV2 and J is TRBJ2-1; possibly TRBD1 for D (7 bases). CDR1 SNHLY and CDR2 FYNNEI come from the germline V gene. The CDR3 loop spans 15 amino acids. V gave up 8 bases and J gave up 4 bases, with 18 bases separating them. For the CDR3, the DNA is TGTGCCAGCGCGGGGACAGAAGGGGATTACAATGAGCAGTTCTTC. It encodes CASAGTEGDYNEQFF.

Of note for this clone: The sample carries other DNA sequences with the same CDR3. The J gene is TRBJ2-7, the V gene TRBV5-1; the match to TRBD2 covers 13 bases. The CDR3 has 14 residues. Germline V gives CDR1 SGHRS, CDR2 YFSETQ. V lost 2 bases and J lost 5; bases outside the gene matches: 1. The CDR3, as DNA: TGCGCCAGCAGCTTAGGGACTAGCGGGAACGAGCAGTACTTC. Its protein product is CASSLGTSGNEQYF.

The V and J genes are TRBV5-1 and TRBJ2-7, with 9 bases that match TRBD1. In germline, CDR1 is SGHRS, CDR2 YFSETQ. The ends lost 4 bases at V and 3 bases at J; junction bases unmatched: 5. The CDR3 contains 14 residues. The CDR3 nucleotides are TGCGCCAGCAGCCTGACAGGGGGTAACTACGAGCAGTACTTC. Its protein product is CASSLTGGNYEQYF.